These T cell receptor beta chains were read from a single sample in a study of metastatic and nonmetastatic thyroid tumors. With MiXCR, TCRdb called clones anew from the PCR reads. This table holds over 15,000 clones, under 35% found once. Sequenced: tumor tissue. The receptor set was obtained from a female donor with papillary thyroid cancer or a benign thyroid nodule (not recorded which). Some clones in this sample may be carry-over from other donors' samples. The CDR3 runs from the conserved cysteine through the conserved F or W. The order of the fields is V gene, clone size, D gene, J gene, CDR3 DNA, CDR3 protein. D genes are given only for firm matches. The listing skips clone size in some rows; elsewhere it reads once, few, many or a size class.

TRBV6-4	many	TRBD2	TRBJ2-1	TGTGCCAGCAGGACTAGCGGGGGGGCCGGGGATGAGCAGTTCTTC	CASRTSGGAGDEQFF
TRBV7-6	.	TRBD1	TRBJ2-2	TGTGCCAGCAGCTCTACAGGGGGCACCGGGGAGCTGTTTTTT	CASSSTGGTGELFF
TRBV6-1	few	.	TRBJ1-1	TGTGCCAGTACGCAGGGTTACACTGAAGCTTTCTTT	CASTQGYTEAFF
TRBV5-1	medium-sized	TRBD1	TRBJ2-7	TGCGCCAGCAGCTTCACAGGGGGATCCTCCTACGAGCAGTACTTC	CASSFTGGSSYEQYF
TRBV28	few	.	TRBJ2-3	TGTGCCAGCAGTTCTTCTGTGGATACGCAGTATTTT	CASSSSVDTQYF
TRBV9	.	.	TRBJ1-2	TGTGCCAGCAGCCGGAAGGGAGAGAGCTATGGCTACACCTTC	CASSRKGESYGYTF
TRBV29-1	medium-sized	TRBD1	TRBJ2-2	TGCAGCGTTGAGGTCAGGGGGAGTGGGACCGGGGAGCTGTTTTTT	CSVEVRGSGTGELFF
TRBV7-9	medium-sized	TRBD1	TRBJ1-6	TGTGCCAGCAGCGCCTCCCGCTTACAGGGGGCCGGTTCACCCCTCCACTTT	CASSASRLQGAGSPLHF
TRBV28	.	.	TRBJ1-5	TGTGCCAGCAGTTTAAGTTTAAGGTTACAACCCCAGCATTTT	CASSLSLRLQPQHF
TRBV12-3/TRBV12-4	few	.	TRBJ1-2	TGTGCCAGCAGTTTTTCTGGGAGAAGCTATGGCTACACCTTC	CASSFSGRSYGYTF
TRBV3-1	once	.	TRBJ2-5	TGTGCCAGCAGCCATTCCCAGGGGAAAGGGGAGACCCAGTACTTC	CASSHSQGKGETQYF
TRBV11-1	.	.	TRBJ1-2	TGTGCCAGCAGCTTAGCGCACGGGGTAAACTATGGCTACACCTTC	CASSLAHGVNYGYTF
TRBV4-1	many	TRBD1	TRBJ2-5	TGCGCCAGCAGTCTTCGGACAGGGCAAGAGACCCAGTACTTC	CASSLRTGQETQYF
TRBV20-1	.	TRBD2	TRBJ2-7	TGCAGTGCCTACCCTCCGGGACTAGCGGGAGGATACGAGCAGTACTTC	CSAYPPGLAGGYEQYF
TRBV7-9	many	.	TRBJ2-2	TGTGCCACTCCGCACACGGGTGACGGGGAGCTGTTTTTT	CATPHTGDGELFF
TRBV6-1	few	.	TRBJ2-7	TGTGCCAGCAGTCGAATGTGGCTAGGAGGCTACGAGCAGTACTTC	CASSRMWLGGYEQYF
TRBV28	.	TRBD2	TRBJ2-3	TGTGCCAGCAGTTCGAGACGCGGCGGGGGGGCCTTGGCAGATACGCAGTATTTT	CASSSRRGGGALADTQYF
TRBV11-2	.	.	TRBJ2-2	TGTGCCAGCAGCTTAGATGCGCGAGGGCCCGGTGAGCTGTTTTTT	CASSLDARGPGELFF
TRBV12-3/TRBV12-4	.	.	TRBJ2-1	TGTGCCAGCAGTTTTAAGGGCCACAATGAGCAGTTCTTC	CASSFKGHNEQFF
TRBV28	.	.	TRBJ2-1	TGTGCCACCAGGTTGAACAACAATGAGCAGTTCTTC	CATRLNNNEQFF
TRBV6-5	.	.	TRBJ1-2	TGTGCCAGCAGTTACTCGACGACAGGACGATATGGCTACACCTTC	CASSYSTTGRYGYTF
TRBV6-1	.	.	TRBJ2-7	TGTGCCAGCAGCTTCGACAGGGACTCTGGTAACTTC	CASSFDRDSGNF
TRBV28	.	.	TRBJ2-7	TGTGCCAGCAGTACCCCCGGTGGCAGGGTATGGGAGCAGTACTTC	CASSTPGGRVWEQYF
TRBV2	many	.	TRBJ2-1	TGTGCCAGCAGTGAAGCGCGCCAGGGAAGGCAGAATGAGCAGTTCTTC	CASSEARQGRQNEQFF
TRBV30	.	TRBD1	TRBJ2-2	TGTGCCTGGGACAGGGGTAATACCGGGGAGCTGTTTTTT	CAWDRGNTGELFF
TRBV20-1	many	TRBD1	TRBJ1-4	TGCAGTGCTAGAGATACAGGGGAACGTCAAAAACTGTTTTTT	CSARDTGERQKLFF
TRBV6-1	few	.	TRBJ2-7	TGTGCCAGCAAACTGGGGGTGCTGTACTTC	CASKLGVLYF
TRBV6-1	large	.	TRBJ1-1	TGTGCCAGCAGTTCCCGGGACGTACTCACTGAAGCTTTCTTT	CASSSRDVLTEAFF
TRBV2	few	.	TRBJ2-7	TGTGCCAGCGCCCGAGCTCACTACGAGCAGTACTTC	CASARAHYEQYF
TRBV12-3/TRBV12-4	few	.	TRBJ2-2	TGTGCCAGCAGTCAGGGGGGAGAGAACACCGGGGAGCTGTTTTTT	CASSQGGENTGELFF
TRBV7-2	.	.	TRBJ1-1	TGTGCCAGCAGCTTAGGTACGGTGAACACTGAAGCTTTCTTT	CASSLGTVNTEAFF
TRBV12-3/TRBV12-4	.	.	TRBJ2-4	TGTGCCAGCAGTTACGACCCCGAAAACATTCAGTACTTC	CASSYDPENIQYF
TRBV4-1	.	TRBD1	TRBJ2-6	TGCGCCAGCAGCCAAGTGACAGGGGGCACTGGGGCCAACGTCCTGACTTTC	CASSQVTGGTGANVLTF
TRBV7-9	many	.	TRBJ2-7	TGTGCCAGCAGCTTGGACCCGACCCGGGACGGGCCCTACGAGCAGTACTTC	CASSLDPTRDGPYEQYF
TRBV3-1	many	TRBD2	TRBJ2-7	TGTGCCAGCAGCCGCGGTGGGGGGCGGGAGGTAGCCGAGCAGTACTTC	CASSRGGGREVAEQYF
TRBV2	.	.	TRBJ2-1	TGTGCCAGCAGCCAAAGTGATGAGCAGTTCTTC	CASSQSDEQFF
TRBV6-1	few	TRBD1	TRBJ2-2	TGTGCCAGCAGCCCAAGGACAGGGTCGAACACCGGGGAGCTGTTTTTT	CASSPRTGSNTGELFF
TRBV28	few	.	TRBJ2-7	TGTGCCAGCAGCATCGTTGGCCGTGGGGAGTACTTC	CASSIVGRGEYF
TRBV27	.	.	TRBJ2-1	TGTGCCAGCAGAACGCCGCTCGGAGGGACGGGCAATGAGCAGTTCTTC	CASRTPLGGTGNEQFF
TRBV28	medium-sized	TRBD1	TRBJ1-3	TGTGCCAGCAGTTTAGGTTTCTCGAGGGGGCTGGCTGGAAACACCATATATTTT	CASSLGFSRGLAGNTIYF
TRBV2	few	.	TRBJ2-2	TGTGCCAGCAGTGAATCTCGAGGGGGAACCGGGGAGCTGTTTTTT	CASSESRGGTGELFF
TRBV6-2/TRBV6-3	few	.	TRBJ2-1	TGTGCCAGCAGTTTCACCCAGTCGGTTGAGCAGTTCTTC	CASSFTQSVEQFF
TRBV20-1	medium-sized	TRBD2	TRBJ2-2	TGCAGTGCTACGTGGGGGGGAGGCGGGGAGCTGTTTTTT	CSATWGGGGELFF